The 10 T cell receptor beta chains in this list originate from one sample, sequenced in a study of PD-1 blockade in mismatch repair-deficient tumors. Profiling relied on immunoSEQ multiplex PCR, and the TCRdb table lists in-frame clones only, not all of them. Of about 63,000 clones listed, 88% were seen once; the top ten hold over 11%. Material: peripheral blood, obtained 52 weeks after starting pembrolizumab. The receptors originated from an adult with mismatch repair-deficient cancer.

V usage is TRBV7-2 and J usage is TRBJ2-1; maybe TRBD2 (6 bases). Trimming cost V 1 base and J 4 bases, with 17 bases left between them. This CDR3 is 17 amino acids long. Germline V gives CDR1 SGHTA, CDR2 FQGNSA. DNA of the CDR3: TGTGCCAGCAGCTTAGGTTTTGGGACTGGGGGGTACAATGAGCAGTTCTTC. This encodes CASSLGFGTGGYNEQFF. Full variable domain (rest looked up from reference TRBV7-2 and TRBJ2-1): GAGVSQSPSNKVTEKGKDVELRCDPISGHTALYWYRQSLGQGLEFLIYFQGNSAPDKSGLPSDRFSAERTGGSVSTLTIQRTQQEDSAVYLCASSLGFGTGGYNEQFFGPGTRLTVL.

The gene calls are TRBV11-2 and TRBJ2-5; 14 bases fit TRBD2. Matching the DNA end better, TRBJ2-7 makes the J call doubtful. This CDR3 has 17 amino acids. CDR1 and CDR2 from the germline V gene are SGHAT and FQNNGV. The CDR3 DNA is TGTGCCAGCAGCTTAACACCGGGGACTAGCGGGAGCTACGAGCAGTACTTC. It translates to CASSLTPGTSGSYEQYF.

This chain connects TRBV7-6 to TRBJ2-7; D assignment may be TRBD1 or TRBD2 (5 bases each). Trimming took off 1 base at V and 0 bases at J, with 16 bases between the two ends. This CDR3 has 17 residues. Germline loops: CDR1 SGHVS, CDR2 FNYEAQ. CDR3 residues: CASSLDQAGTGSYEQYF. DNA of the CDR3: TGTGCCAGCAGCTTAGATCAGGCCGGGACCGGCTCCTACGAGCAGTACTTC.

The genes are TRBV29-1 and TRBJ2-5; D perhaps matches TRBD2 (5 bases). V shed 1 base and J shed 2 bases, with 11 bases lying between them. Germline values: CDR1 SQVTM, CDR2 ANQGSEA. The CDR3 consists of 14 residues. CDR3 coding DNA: TGCAGCGTTGAAGTAGGGAGAAAGCAAGAGACCCAGTACTTC. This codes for CSVEVGRKQETQYF.

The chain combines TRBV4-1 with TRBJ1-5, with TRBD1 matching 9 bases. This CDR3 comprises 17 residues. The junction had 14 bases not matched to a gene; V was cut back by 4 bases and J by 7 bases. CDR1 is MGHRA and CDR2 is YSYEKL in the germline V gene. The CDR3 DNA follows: TGCGCCAGCAGCCCCGTAGGACAGGGGACGCACATGCAGCCCCAGCATTTT. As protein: CASSPVGQGTHMQPQHF.

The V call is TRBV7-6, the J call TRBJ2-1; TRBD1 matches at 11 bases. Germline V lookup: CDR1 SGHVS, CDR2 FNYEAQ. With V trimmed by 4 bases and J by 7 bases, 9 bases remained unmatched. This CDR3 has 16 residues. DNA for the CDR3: TGTGCCAGCAGCTCCTACCGGGACAGGGGGAAGAATGAGCAGTTCTTC. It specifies CASSSYRDRGKNEQFF.

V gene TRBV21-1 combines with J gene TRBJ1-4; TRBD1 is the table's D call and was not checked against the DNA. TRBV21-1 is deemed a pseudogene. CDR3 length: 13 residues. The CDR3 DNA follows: TGTGCCAGACCGGACAGGGCGTGGGGGGAACTGTTTTTT. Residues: CARPDRAWGELFF.

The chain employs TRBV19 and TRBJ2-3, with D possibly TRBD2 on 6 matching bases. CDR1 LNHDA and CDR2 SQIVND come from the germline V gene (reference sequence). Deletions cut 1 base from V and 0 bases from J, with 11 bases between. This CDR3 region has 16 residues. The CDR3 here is CASSIVVAASTDTQYF. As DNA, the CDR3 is TGTGCCAGTAGTATAGTGGTAGCGGCTAGCACAGATACGCAGTATTTT.

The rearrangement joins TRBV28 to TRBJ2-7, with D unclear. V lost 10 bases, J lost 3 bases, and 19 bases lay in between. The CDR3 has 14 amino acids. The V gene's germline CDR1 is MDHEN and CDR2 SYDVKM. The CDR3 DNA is TGTGCCACCCTAAAAGGTGTAGGGATCTACGAGCAGTACTTC. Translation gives CATLKGVGIYEQYF.

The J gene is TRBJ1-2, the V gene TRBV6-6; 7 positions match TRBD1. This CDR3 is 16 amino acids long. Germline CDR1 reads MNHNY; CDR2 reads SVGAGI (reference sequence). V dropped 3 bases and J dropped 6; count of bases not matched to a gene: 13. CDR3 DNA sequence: TGTGCCAGCAGTTATTACGGTCGACAGGGCTCGGATGGCTACACCTTC. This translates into CASSYYGRQGSDGYTF.